A single sample is the source of the 8 T cell receptor beta chains below, sequenced in a study of blood T cell repertoires in COVID-19. The table came from immunoSEQ multiplex PCR; TCRdb's copy has only in-frame clones and leaves some out. The top ten clones hold 15% to 20% of a sample with about 330,000 clones, 80% to 95% of them seen once. Sequences were obtained from PBMCs or T cells enriched from blood (not recorded which). Source of these receptors: a woman aged 25 to 39 who had recovered from COVID-19.

The J gene is TRBJ1-5, the V gene TRBV28; TRBD1 is a possible D gene (6 bases). V lost 4 bases and J lost 0, with 13 bases in between. The germline V gene has CDR1 MDHEN and CDR2 SYDVKM. The CDR3 covers 16 residues. The CDR3 is CASSSAYRDSNQPQHF. DNA for the CDR3: TGTGCCAGCAGTTCGGCCTACAGGGATAGCAATCAGCCCCAGCATTTT.

Concerning this clone itself: Other DNA sequences of this sample code for an identical CDR3. The rearrangement joins TRBV4-1 to TRBJ2-5; 9 bases line up with TRBD1. The CDR3 covers 15 residues. Germline V gene data show CDR1 as MGHRA and CDR2 as YSYEKL. J lost 2 bases, V lost 1 base, and 2 bases had no gene match. The CDR3 nucleotides read TGCGCCAGCAGCCAAGGGGACAGGGATCAAGAGACCCAGTACTTC. This translates into CASSQGDRDQETQYF.

This chain links TRBV2 with TRBJ1-5, with 10 nucleotides matching TRBD1. CDR3 size: 15 residues. CDR1 is SNHLY, CDR2 FYNNEI, per germline. J lost 1 base, V lost 4 bases, and 1 base had no gene match. Here the CDR3 DNA reads TGTGCCAGCAGTGGACAGGGGGCGAGCAATCAGCCCCAGCATTTT. Its protein is CASSGQGASNQPQHF. Looking up the rest from reference TRBV2 and TRBJ1-5 gives the full variable domain: EPEVTQTPSHQVTQMGQEVILRCVPISNHLYFYWYRQILGQKVEFLVSFYNNEISEKSEIFDDQFSVERPDGSNFTLKIRSTKLEDSAMYFCASSGQGASNQPQHFGDGTRLSIL.

The chain combines TRBV28 with TRBJ1-2; 7 bases are shared with TRBD1. Trimming cost V 6 bases and J 6 bases; bases outside gene matches: 7. Looked up from germline, CDR1 is MDHEN and CDR2 is SYDVKM. The CDR3 runs to 13 residues. CDR3 loop: CASSAQRGHGYTF. The CDR3 nucleotides read TGTGCCAGCAGCGCCCAGAGGGGGCATGGCTACACCTTC.

The gene calls are TRBV9 and TRBJ2-1, with 14 bases matching TRBD2. The CDR3 length is 18 residues. Germline CDR1 reads SGDLS; CDR2 reads YYNGEE. Trimming cost V 3 bases and J 1 base; bases outside gene matches: 6. The CDR3 region is CASSALGTSGRSYNEQFF. DNA for the CDR3: TGTGCCAGCAGCGCCTTGGGGACTAGCGGGAGATCCTACAATGAGCAGTTCTTC.

V gene TRBV28 combines with J gene TRBJ2-1, with D tentatively TRBD1 (6 bases). The V gene's germline CDR1 is MDHEN and CDR2 SYDVKM. The germline V and J ends were trimmed by 0 bases and 0 bases, with 6 bases remaining between them. The CDR3 spans 15 residues. In nucleotides, the CDR3 is TGTGCCAGCAGTTTATGGACAGGCTCCTACAATGAGCAGTTCTTC. Residues: CASSLWTGSYNEQFF.

This sequence joins TRBV11-3 and TRBJ1-1, with no clear D. The CDR3 contains 16 residues. The V gene lost 1 base and the J gene lost 1 base, with 13 bases spanning the gap. Germline values: CDR1 SGHNT, CDR2 YENEEA. The CDR3 region is CASSLGVGKGNTEAFF. CDR3 in DNA: TGTGCCAGCAGCTTAGGGGTCGGGAAGGGGAACACTGAAGCTTTCTTT.

The chain combines TRBV3-1 (or the pseudogene TRBV3-2) with TRBJ2-7; possible D gene TRBD1, 5 bases. V was clipped by 5 bases and J by 6 bases, with 17 bases between them. CDR1 and CDR2 (germline): LGHDT, YNNKEL (reference sequence). This CDR3 has 14 residues. In DNA form, the CDR3 reads TGTGCCAGCAGCGCGGAAAACGACAGACGCGAGCAGTACTTC. Its translation: CASSAENDRREQYF.